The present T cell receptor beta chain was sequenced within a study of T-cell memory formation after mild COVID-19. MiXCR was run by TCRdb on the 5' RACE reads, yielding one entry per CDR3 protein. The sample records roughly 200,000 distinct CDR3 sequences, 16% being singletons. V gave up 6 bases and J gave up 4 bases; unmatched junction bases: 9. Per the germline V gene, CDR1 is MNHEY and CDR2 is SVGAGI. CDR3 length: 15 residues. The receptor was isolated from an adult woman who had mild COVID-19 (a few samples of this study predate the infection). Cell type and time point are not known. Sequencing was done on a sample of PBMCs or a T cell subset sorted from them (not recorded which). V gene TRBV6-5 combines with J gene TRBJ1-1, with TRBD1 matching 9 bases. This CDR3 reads CASRPGTGLFTEAFF. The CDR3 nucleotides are TGTGCCAGCAGGCCCGGGACAGGGTTGTTCACTGAAGCTTTCTTT.